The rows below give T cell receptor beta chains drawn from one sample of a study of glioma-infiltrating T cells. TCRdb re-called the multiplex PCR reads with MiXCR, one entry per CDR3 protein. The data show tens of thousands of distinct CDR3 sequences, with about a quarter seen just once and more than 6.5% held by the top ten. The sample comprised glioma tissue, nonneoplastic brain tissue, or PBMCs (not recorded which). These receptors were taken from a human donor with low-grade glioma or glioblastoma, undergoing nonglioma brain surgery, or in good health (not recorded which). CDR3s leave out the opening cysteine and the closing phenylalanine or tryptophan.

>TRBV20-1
SATQQGRQPQH
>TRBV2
ASSETGMRNQPQH
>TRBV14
ASSTGTPSYNEQF
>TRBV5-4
ASSLQGSYNEQF
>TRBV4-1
ASSQATSGKFGSGETQY
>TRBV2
ASTESGQVLSGEQY
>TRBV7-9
ASSFPNTGPSNTEAF
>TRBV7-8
ASSLKPGQGWTYNSPLH
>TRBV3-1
ASSQDLTGAYNEQF
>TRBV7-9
ASSPGTSFDTQY
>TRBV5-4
ASSLGGQGKKTQY
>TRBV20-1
SARDNRFAYEQY
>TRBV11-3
ASSYTGPQETQY
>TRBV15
ATSRDRGFDYGYT
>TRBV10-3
AISDEGLGKYEQY
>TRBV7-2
ASSLRTGPLT
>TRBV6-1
ASRRDKGPGGYT
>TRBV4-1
ASSQDENSQETQY
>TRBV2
ASSAAGYSGNTIY
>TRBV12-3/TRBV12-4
ASRERTFPTDTQY
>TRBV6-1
ASRTRTGGGYGYT
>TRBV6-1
ASRAGTGGSGALH
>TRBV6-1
ASRETGGGTYEQY